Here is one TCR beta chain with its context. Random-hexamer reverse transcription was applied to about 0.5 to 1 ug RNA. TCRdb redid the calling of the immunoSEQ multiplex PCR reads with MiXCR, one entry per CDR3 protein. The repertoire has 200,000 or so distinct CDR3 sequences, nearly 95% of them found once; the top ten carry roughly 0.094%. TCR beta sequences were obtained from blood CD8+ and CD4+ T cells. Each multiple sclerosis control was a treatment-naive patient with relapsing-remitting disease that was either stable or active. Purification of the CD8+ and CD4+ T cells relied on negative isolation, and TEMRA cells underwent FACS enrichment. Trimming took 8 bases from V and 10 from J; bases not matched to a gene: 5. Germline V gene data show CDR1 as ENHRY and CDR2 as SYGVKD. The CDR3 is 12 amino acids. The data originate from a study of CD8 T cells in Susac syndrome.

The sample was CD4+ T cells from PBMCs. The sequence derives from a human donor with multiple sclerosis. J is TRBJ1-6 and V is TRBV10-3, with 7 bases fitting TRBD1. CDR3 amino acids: CAIRTGESPLHF. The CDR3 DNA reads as TGTGCCATCCGGACAGGAGAGTCACCCCTCCACTTT.